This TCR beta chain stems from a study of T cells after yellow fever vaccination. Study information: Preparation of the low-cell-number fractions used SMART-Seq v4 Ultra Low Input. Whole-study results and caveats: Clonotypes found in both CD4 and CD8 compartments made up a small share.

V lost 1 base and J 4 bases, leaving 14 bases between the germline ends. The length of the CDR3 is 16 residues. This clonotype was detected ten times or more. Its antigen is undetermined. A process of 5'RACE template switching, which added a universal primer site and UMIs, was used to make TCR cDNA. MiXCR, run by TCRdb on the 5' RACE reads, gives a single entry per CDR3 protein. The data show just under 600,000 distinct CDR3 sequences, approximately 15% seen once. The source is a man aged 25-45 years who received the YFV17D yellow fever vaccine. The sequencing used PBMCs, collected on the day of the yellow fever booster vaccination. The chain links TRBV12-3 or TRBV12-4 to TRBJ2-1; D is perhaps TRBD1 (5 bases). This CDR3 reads CASSLGLGQGYNEQFF. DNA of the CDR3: TGTGCCAGCAGTTTAGGGTTGGGGCAAGGATACAATGAGCAGTTCTTC.